The source of this TCR beta chain is a study of T cell repertoires in cytomegalovirus infection. Study-level background: Indicated by public TCR beta signatures were CMV infection and matching HLA type. Study-wide results and caveats: Cumulated frequencies of public TCR beta families served to identify carriers of CMV plus the relevant HLA. Across the ex vivo response, the dominant clonotypes were HLA-C-restricted CMV-specific TCR beta clonotypes.

TCRdb called the reads again in MiXCR, with one record for every CDR3 protein. The data contain 120,000 to 150,000 distinct CDR3 sequences, about 6.3% of them singletons. At least ten counts were recorded for this clonotype. Its matching antigen is unknown. The source of this sequence is a human donor in good health (CMV status not recorded). Some clones in this sample may be carry-over from other donors' samples. Material for sequencing was PBMCs.

In DNA form, the CDR3 reads TGTGCCAGCAGCCAGGGACAGGGATATAATTCACCCCTCCACTTT. Translation: CASSQGQGYNSPLHF. The chain combines TRBV7-8 with TRBJ1-6, with TRBD1 identical over 9 bases. Germline trimming cut 5 bases from V and 4 bases from J; bases unmatched to any gene: 3. CDR1 and CDR2 from the germline V gene are SGHVS and FQNEAQ. CDR3 length: 15 amino acids.